These T cell receptor beta chains were read from a single sample in a study of molecular identifiers for immune sequencing clone quantification. TCRdb re-analysed the PCR reads in MiXCR, keeping a single row per CDR3 protein. The sample gives 62,000 or so distinct CDR3 sequences, about a sixth of which show up once; roughly 1.5% is in the top ten. Sequenced input: naive CD8+ T cells from blood, with Jurkat cell RNA spiked in. Receptor source: a human donor in good health. Some libraries in this study had Jurkat cell RNA spiked in. Both conserved end residues are part of each CDR3. Each record gives: D gene, J gene, V gene, clone size, CDR3 DNA, CDR3 protein. A D gene is named only where the DNA matches it firmly. Size tells how often a clone was seen (once, few, many) or the class of an expanded clone, and some rows leave it out.

D gene: NA; J gene: TRBJ2-7; V gene: TRBV12-3/TRBV12-4; clone size: NA; CDR3 DNA: TGTGCCAGCAGTTTTATCGGACCCTACGAGCAGTACTTC; CDR3 protein: CASSFIGPYEQYF
D gene: NA; J gene: TRBJ2-7; V gene: TRBV4-1; clone size: few; CDR3 DNA: TGCGCCAGCAGCCAAGCTACACCTTACGAGCAGTACTTC; CDR3 protein: CASSQATPYEQYF
D gene: TRBD1; J gene: TRBJ2-2; V gene: TRBV9; clone size: many; CDR3 DNA: TGTGCCAGCAGCGTAGACAGGGGAGTCCGAGCCGGGGAGCTGTTTTTT; CDR3 protein: CASSVDRGVRAGELFF
D gene: TRBD2; J gene: TRBJ2-5; V gene: TRBV30; clone size: many; CDR3 DNA: TGTGCCTGGAGTATGGGACTAGCGGGCCAAGAGACCCAGTACTTC; CDR3 protein: CAWSMGLAGQETQYF
D gene: TRBD1; J gene: TRBJ2-7; V gene: TRBV14; clone size: many; CDR3 DNA: TGTGCCAGCAGCCCGACAGGGGTCGTAGGGGAGCAGTACTTC; CDR3 protein: CASSPTGVVGEQYF
D gene: NA; J gene: TRBJ2-2; V gene: TRBV6-5; clone size: many; CDR3 DNA: TGTGCCAGCAGTTATGGAGAAAACACCGGGGAGCTGTTTTTT; CDR3 protein: CASSYGENTGELFF
D gene: NA; J gene: TRBJ1-4; V gene: TRBV7-9; clone size: many; CDR3 DNA: TGTGCCAGCAGCCAGACGCCAAATGAAAAACTGTTTTTT; CDR3 protein: CASSQTPNEKLFF
D gene: TRBD1; J gene: TRBJ1-1; V gene: TRBV11-3; clone size: many; CDR3 DNA: TGTGCCAGCAGCTTAAACAGGGGGAACACTGAAGCTTTCTTT; CDR3 protein: CASSLNRGNTEAFF
D gene: NA; J gene: TRBJ2-5; V gene: TRBV29-1; clone size: many; CDR3 DNA: TGCAGCGTTGAAGATCACTCCCGGCAGGGCGAGACCCAGTACTTC; CDR3 protein: CSVEDHSRQGETQYF
D gene: NA; J gene: TRBJ2-1; V gene: TRBV20-1; clone size: few; CDR3 DNA: TGCAGTGCTACCCGTGGAGGGCGTCCTGGGGGTGAGCAGTTCTTC; CDR3 protein: CSATRGGRPGGEQFF
D gene: NA; J gene: TRBJ2-7; V gene: TRBV7-9; clone size: many; CDR3 DNA: TGTGCCAGCAGCCCGAGAAACGTCGACTACGAGCAGTACTTC; CDR3 protein: CASSPRNVDYEQYF
D gene: NA; J gene: TRBJ1-1; V gene: TRBV6-2/TRBV6-3; clone size: many; CDR3 DNA: TGTGCCAGCAGTTACTCATACGAGGGGGGCAGTACTGAAGCTTTCTTT; CDR3 protein: CASSYSYEGGSTEAFF
D gene: NA; J gene: TRBJ2-3; V gene: TRBV11-2; clone size: many; CDR3 DNA: TGTGCCAGCAGCTACACAGATACGCAGTATTTT; CDR3 protein: CASSYTDTQYF
D gene: NA; J gene: TRBJ2-1; V gene: TRBV30; clone size: many; CDR3 DNA: TGTGCCTGGAGTATAGCGGCTTCCTACAATGAGCAGTTCTTC; CDR3 protein: CAWSIAASYNEQFF
D gene: TRBD2; J gene: TRBJ2-2; V gene: TRBV11-3; clone size: NA; CDR3 DNA: TGTGCCAGCCGACCGGGGACTAGCGGTAACACCGGGGAGCTGTTTTTT; CDR3 protein: CASRPGTSGNTGELFF
D gene: TRBD2; J gene: TRBJ2-3; V gene: TRBV7-6; clone size: many; CDR3 DNA: TGTGCCAGCAGCTCGTCGGGAACTAGCGCCACAGATACGCAGTATTTT; CDR3 protein: CASSSSGTSATDTQYF
D gene: NA; J gene: TRBJ2-3; V gene: TRBV5-6; clone size: many; CDR3 DNA: TGTGCCAGCAGCTTGTCGTTTCCAGATACGCAGTATTTT; CDR3 protein: CASSLSFPDTQYF
D gene: NA; J gene: TRBJ2-2; V gene: TRBV9; clone size: many; CDR3 DNA: TGTGCCAGCAACGATCCCCCAGCGGTAGCGAACACCGGGGAGCTGTTTTTT; CDR3 protein: CASNDPPAVANTGELFF
D gene: NA; J gene: TRBJ2-7; V gene: TRBV5-1; clone size: NA; CDR3 DNA: TGCGCCAGCAGCTTGTCTGTGACGACCGTGCAGTACTTC; CDR3 protein: CASSLSVTTVQYF
D gene: TRBD2; J gene: TRBJ2-7; V gene: TRBV19; clone size: few; CDR3 DNA: TGTGCCAGTAGTCCGGGAGGGCCTTACGAGCAGTACTTC; CDR3 protein: CASSPGGPYEQYF
D gene: TRBD2; J gene: TRBJ2-7; V gene: TRBV11-3; clone size: few; CDR3 DNA: TGTGCCAGCCGATCTCGGGAGGTAGCCTCCTACGAGCAGTACTTC; CDR3 protein: CASRSREVASYEQYF
D gene: NA; J gene: TRBJ2-2; V gene: TRBV30; clone size: many; CDR3 DNA: TGTGCCTGGAACTGGGGAGTCGGCACCGGGGAGCTGTTTTTT; CDR3 protein: CAWNWGVGTGELFF
D gene: NA; J gene: TRBJ1-4; V gene: TRBV6-6; clone size: many; CDR3 DNA: TGTGCCAGCAGTTACGGACGGGGCCTTGCTAATGAAAAACTGTTTTTT; CDR3 protein: CASSYGRGLANEKLFF